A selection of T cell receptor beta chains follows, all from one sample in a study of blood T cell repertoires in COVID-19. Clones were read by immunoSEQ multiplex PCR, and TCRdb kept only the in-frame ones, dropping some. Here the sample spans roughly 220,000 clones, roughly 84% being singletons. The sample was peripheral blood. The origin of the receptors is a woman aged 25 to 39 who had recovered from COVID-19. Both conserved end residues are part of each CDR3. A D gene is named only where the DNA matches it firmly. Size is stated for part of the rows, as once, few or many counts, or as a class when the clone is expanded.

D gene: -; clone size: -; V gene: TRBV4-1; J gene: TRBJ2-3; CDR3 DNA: TGCGCCAGCAGCCAAGCCCCACTTGGAGGGGAAAATGGAGATACGCAGTATTTT; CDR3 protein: CASSQAPLGGENGDTQYF
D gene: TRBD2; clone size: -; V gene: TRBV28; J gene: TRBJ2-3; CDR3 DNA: TGTGCCAGCAGCTCAGCGGGAGAAACAGATACGCAGTATTTT; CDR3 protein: CASSSAGETDTQYF
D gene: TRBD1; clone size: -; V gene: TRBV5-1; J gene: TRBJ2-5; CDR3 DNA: TGCGCCAGCAGCTTACTGGGACAGGGAGAAGAGACCCAGTACTTC; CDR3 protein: CASSLLGQGEETQYF
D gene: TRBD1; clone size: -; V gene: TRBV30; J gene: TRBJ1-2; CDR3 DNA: TGTGCCTGGAGTGTCCTACAGGGGGCCGCTGGCTACACCTTC; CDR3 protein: CAWSVLQGAAGYTF
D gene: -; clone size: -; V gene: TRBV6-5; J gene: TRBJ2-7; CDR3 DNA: TGTGCCTCTCAAGAAACTAGCTCCTACGAGCAGTACTTC; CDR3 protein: CASQETSSYEQYF
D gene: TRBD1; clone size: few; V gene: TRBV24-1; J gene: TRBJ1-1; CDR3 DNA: TGTGCCACCAGTGCGAGTACCGGGACAGGGAAGGGAGACACTGAAGCTTTCTTT; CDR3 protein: CATSASTGTGKGDTEAFF
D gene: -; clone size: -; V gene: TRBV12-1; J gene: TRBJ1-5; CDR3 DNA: TGTGCCAGCAGCTTTGATGAGATCCATCAGGGGAGCTACAATCAGCCCCAGCATTTT; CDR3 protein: CASSFDEIHQGSYNQPQHF
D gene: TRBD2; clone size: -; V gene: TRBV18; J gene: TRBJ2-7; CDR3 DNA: TGTGCCAGCTCACCACCGGGACTATCCTTCTACGAGCAGTACTTC; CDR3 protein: CASSPPGLSFYEQYF
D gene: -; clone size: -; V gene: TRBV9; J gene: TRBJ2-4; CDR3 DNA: TGTGCCAGCAGCGTAGAGGGAACAGGCGAAGGCATTCAGTACTTC; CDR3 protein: CASSVEGTGEGIQYF
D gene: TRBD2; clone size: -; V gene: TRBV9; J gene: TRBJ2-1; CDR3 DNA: TGTGCCAGCAGCTTATCCGGGACTAGCGGGAGAAAACAGTTCTTC; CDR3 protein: CASSLSGTSGRKQFF
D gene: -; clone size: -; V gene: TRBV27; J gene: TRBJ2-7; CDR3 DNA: TGTGCCAGCAGTTTAGGCAGGGCCCGACCCTACGAGCAGTACTTC; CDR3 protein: CASSLGRARPYEQYF
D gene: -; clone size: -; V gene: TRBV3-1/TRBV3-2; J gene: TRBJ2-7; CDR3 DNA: TGTGCCAGCAGCCTCGGGACTTACTACGAGCAGTACTTC; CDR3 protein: CASSLGTYYEQYF
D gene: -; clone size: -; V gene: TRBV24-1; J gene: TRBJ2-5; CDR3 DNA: TGTGCCACCGGAGCCCCGACAGGGACGGGACTCCAAGAGACCCAGTACTTC; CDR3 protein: CATGAPTGTGLQETQYF
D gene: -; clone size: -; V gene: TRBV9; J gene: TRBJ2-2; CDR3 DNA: TGTGCCAGCAGCGTAGGGACAGCTGGCACCGGGGAGCTGTTTTTT; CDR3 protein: CASSVGTAGTGELFF
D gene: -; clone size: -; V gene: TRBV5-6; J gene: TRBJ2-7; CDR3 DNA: TGTGCCAGCAGCTCTCAGGGGGAGGTCCACGAGCAGTACTTC; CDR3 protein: CASSSQGEVHEQYF
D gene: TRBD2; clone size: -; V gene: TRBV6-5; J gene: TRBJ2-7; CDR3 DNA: TGTGCCAGCAGTTACTCTAGCGGGAAGAGCGAGCAGTACTTC; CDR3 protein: CASSYSSGKSEQYF
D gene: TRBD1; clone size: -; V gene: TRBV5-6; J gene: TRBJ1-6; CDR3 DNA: TGTGCCAGCAGCATGACAGGGGAGGATTCACCCCTCCACTTT; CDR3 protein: CASSMTGEDSPLHF
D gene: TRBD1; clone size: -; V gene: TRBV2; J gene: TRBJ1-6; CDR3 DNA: TGTGCCAGCAGTGCTGACAGGGATAATTCACCCCTCCACTTT; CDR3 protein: CASSADRDNSPLHF
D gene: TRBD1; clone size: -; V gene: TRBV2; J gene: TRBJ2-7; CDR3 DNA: TGTGCCAGCCATCCCTCCTTTGGGACAGCCTACGAGCAGTACTTC; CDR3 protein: CASHPSFGTAYEQYF
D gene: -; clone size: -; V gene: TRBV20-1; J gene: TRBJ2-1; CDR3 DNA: TGCAGTGCCACCCCGGACAATGAGCAGTTCTTC; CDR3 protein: CSATPDNEQFF
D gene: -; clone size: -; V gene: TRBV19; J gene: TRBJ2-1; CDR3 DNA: TGTGCCAGTAGTATTGGGCAGGGAACCTACAATGAGCAGTTCTTC; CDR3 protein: CASSIGQGTYNEQFF
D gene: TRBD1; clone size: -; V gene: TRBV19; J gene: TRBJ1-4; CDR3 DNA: TGTGCCAGTAGTGCTACCGGGACAGCCGAAAAACTGTTTTTT; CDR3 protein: CASSATGTAEKLFF
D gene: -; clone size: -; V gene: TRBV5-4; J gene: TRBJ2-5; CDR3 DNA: TGTGCCAGCAGCTTCGAAGAGACCCAGTACTTC; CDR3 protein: CASSFEETQYF
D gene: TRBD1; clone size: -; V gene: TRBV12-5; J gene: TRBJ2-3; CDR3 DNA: TGTGCTAGTGGTTCGGGACAGGGGGTACCCACAGATACGCAGTATTTT; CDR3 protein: CASGSGQGVPTDTQYF
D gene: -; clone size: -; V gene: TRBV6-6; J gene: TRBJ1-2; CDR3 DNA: TGTGCCAGCAGTCAACACAATAGCCCCCAGGGAAACTATGGCTACACCTTC; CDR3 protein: CASSQHNSPQGNYGYTF
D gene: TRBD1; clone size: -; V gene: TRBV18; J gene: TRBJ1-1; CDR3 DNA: TGTGCCAGCTCACCGGACAGGGTGAACACTGAAGCTTTCTTT; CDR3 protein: CASSPDRVNTEAFF
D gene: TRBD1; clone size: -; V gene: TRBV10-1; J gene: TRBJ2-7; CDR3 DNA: TGCGCCAGCAGTGGGAGGACAGGGGAGCAGTACTTC; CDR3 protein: CASSGRTGEQYF
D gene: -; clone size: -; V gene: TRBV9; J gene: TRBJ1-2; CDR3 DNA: TGTGCCAGCAGCGACCTGGATGGAATGCGACACGGCTACACCTTC; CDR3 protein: CASSDLDGMRHGYTF
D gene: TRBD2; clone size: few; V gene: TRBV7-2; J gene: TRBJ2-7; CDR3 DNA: TGTGCCAGCAGCCCGACTAGCGGGAGGGACTTATACGAGCAGTACTTC; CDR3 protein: CASSPTSGRDLYEQYF
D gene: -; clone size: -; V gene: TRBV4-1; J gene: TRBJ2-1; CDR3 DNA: TGCGCCAGCAGCCAAGTCCGGGGAAGGCATGAGCAGTTCTTC; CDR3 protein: CASSQVRGRHEQFF
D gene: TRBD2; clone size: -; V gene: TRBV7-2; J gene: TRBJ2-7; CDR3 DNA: TGTGCCAGCAGCCGCCCCAAGCGGGAGGGCCGGGGCTCCTACGAGCAGTACTTC; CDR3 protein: CASSRPKREGRGSYEQYF
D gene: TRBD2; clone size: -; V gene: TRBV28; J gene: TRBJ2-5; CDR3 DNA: TGTGCCAGCAGTGGCGGGGGGAGAGAGACCCAGTACTTC; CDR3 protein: CASSGGGRETQYF
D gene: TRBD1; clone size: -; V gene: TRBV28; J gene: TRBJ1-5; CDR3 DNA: TGTGCCAGCAGTCCGGGACAGGGGATATATCAGCCCCAGCATTTT; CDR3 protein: CASSPGQGIYQPQHF
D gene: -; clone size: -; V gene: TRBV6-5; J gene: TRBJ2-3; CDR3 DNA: TGTGCCAGCAGTTACTGGGGGCCCCCGCAGGCTACGCAGTATTTT; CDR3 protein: CASSYWGPPQATQYF
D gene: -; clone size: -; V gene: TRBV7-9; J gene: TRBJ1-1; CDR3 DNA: TGTGCCAGCAGCTTAGAAGCCGGGGGAACTGAAGCTTTCTTT; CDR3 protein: CASSLEAGGTEAFF
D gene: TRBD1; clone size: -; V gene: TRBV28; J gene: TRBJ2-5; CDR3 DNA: TGTGCCAGCAGTTTGTTTCCGGGACAGGGAAAAGAGACCCAGTACTTC; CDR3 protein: CASSLFPGQGKETQYF
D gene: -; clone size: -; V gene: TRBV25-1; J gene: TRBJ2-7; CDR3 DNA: TGTGCCAGCAGTGGACAGGCCTACGAGCAGTACTTC; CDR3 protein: CASSGQAYEQYF
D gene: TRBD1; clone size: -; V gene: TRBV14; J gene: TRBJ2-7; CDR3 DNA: TGTGCCAGCAGCATATCAGGGGGACACTACGAGCAGTACTTC; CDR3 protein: CASSISGGHYEQYF
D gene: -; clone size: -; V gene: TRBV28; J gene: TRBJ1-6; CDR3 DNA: TGTGCCATTCCAGGGGAGAATTCACCCCTCCACTTT; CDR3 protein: CAIPGENSPLHF
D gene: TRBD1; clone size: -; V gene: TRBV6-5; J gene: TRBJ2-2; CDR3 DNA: TGTGCCATTGAGGCCGGGACAGGGTTTGTCGGGGAGCTGTTTTTT; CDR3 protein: CAIEAGTGFVGELFF